The next 23 T cell receptor beta chains were all read from a single sample in a study of persistence of HIV-infected CD4 T cells. These receptors have no known antigen. This was the immunoSEQ version 4 assay in survey mode. This table comes from immunoSEQ multiplex PCR, and its TCRdb copy is limited to in-frame clones, with some not included. The sample consists of roughly 41,000 clones, approximately 90% of them appearing once. Anti-CD3/anti-CD28 beads served as a nonspecific positive control stimulus. Responding CD4+ T cells were sorted by upregulation of both CD40 ligand and CD69. Source: CD4+ T cells sorted from PBMCs after approximately 19-hour stimulation, taken from a patient who received antiretroviral therapy. These receptors all stem from an adult man with HIV who was CMV-seropositive.

The genes are TRBV30 and TRBJ2-6; possible D gene TRBD1, 6 bases. Deletions cut 3 bases from V and 0 bases from J, with 12 bases between. Germline loops: CDR1 GTSNPN, CDR2 SVGIG (reference sequence). The CDR3 runs 16 residues. CDR3 DNA: TGTGCCTGGAGGACGAACAGGGCCTCTGGGGCCAACGTCCTGACTTTC. Amino acids: CAWRTNRASGANVLTF.

The CDR3 sequence: CASSLVPGQSYEQYF. The CDR3 DNA sequence: TGCGCCAGCAGCTTGGTCCCGGGACAGAGCTACGAGCAGTACTTC. The chain uses TRBV5-1 and TRBJ2-7; the match to TRBD1 covers 7 bases. This CDR3 comprises 15 residues. Trimming cost V 0 bases and J 3 bases; bases outside gene matches: 6. Germline V lookup: CDR1 SGHRS, CDR2 YFSETQ. The full variable domain, its missing parts supplied by reference TRBV5-1 and TRBJ2-7, is KAGVTQTPRYLIKTRGQQVTLSCSPISGHRSVSWYQQTPGQGLQFLFEYFSETQRNKGNFPGRFSGRQFSNSRSEMNVSTLELGDSALYLCASSLVPGQSYEQYFGPGTRLTVT.

V is TRBV2 and J is TRBJ1-5; no clear D. The CDR3 covers 13 residues. CDR1 is SNHLY, CDR2 FYNNEI, per germline. Trimming took 11 bases from V and 3 from J, leaving 14 bases between them. The CDR3 loop is CAVKNEVNQPQHF. For the CDR3, the DNA is TGTGCCGTGAAGAATGAGGTCAATCAGCCCCAGCATTTT.

V gene TRBV6-1 combines with J gene TRBJ1-6, with D uncertain. The CDR3 length is 12 residues. Germline assignment: CDR1 MNHNS and CDR2 SASEGT. Trimming took 4 bases from V and 10 from J, leaving 8 bases between them. The CDR3 protein is CASSALPSPLHF. The CDR3 DNA reads TGTGCCAGCAGTGCTCTTCCCTCACCCCTCCACTTT.

Only a few counts were recorded for this clone. The chain employs TRBV19 and TRBJ1-1; the match to TRBD1 covers 10 bases. Germline lookup yields CDR1 LNHDA and CDR2 SQIVND (reference sequence). The CDR3 consists of 13 residues. V lost 3 bases and J lost 8; bases outside the gene matches: 3. The CDR3 nucleotides are TGTGCCAGTAGTATGAGGGGACAGGGGGAAGCTTTCTTT. Protein: CASSMRGQGEAFF. The whole variable domain, remainder taken from reference TRBV19 and TRBJ1-1, is DGGITQSPKYLFRKEGQNVTLSCEQNLNHDAMYWYRQDPGQGLRLIYYSQIVNDFQKGDIAEGYSVSREKKESFPLTVTSAQKNPTAFYLCASSMRGQGEAFFGQGTRLTVV.

The chain links TRBV4-2 to TRBJ1-1; D gene uncertain. Per germline, CDR1 LGHNA and CDR2 YNFKEQ. V was shortened by 1 base and J by 6 bases, with 21 bases between the two germline ends. The CDR3 is 17 amino acids. The CDR3 coding sequence is TGTGCCAGCAGCCAAGGAGTGGGCCTCCCGGGAGTGCCTGAAGCTTTCTTT. This sequence encodes CASSQGVGLPGVPEAFF.

The chain links TRBV6-2 or TRBV6-3 to TRBJ1-2; the D is unclear. Germline assignment: CDR1 MNHEY and CDR2 SVGEGT. The CDR3 is made up of 11 amino acids. The ends were cut back, 5 bases at V and 8 bases at J, with 9 bases in the middle. The CDR3 here is CASSAPRGYTF. CDR3 coding DNA: TGTGCCAGCAGTGCACCCCGGGGCTACACCTTC.

The chain combines TRBV19 with TRBJ2-7; 8 bases fit TRBD1. The CDR3 is 16 amino acids. V lost 0 bases to trimming and J lost 3 bases; unmatched junction nucleotides: 7. Germline CDR1 and CDR2: LNHDA and SQIVND (reference sequence). The DNA of the CDR3 is TGTGCCAGTAGTATAGATCAGGGGGCATCGTTCTACGAGCAGTACTTC. Encoded protein: CASSIDQGASFYEQYF.

The V and J genes are TRBV19 and TRBJ1-5, with 7 bases fitting TRBD1. Germline CDR1 and CDR2: LNHDA and SQIVND (reference sequence). The CDR3 is 15 residues long. J was trimmed by 4 bases and V by 4 bases; bases with no gene match: 7. Written as DNA, the CDR3 is TGTGCCAGTAGTACTGGACAGGTGACTAATCAGCCCCAGCATTTT. It encodes CASSTGQVTNQPQHF. Drawing the rest from reference TRBV19 and TRBJ1-5, the complete variable domain is DGGITQSPKYLFRKEGQNVTLSCEQNLNHDAMYWYRQDPGQGLRLIYYSQIVNDFQKGDIAEGYSVSREKKESFPLTVTSAQKNPTAFYLCASSTGQVTNQPQHFGDGTRLSIL.

The rearrangement uses TRBV14 and TRBJ2-2, with D unresolved. The CDR3 extends over 13 amino acids. Germline values: CDR1 SGHDN, CDR2 FVKESK. Trimming took off 2 bases at V and 3 bases at J, with 4 bases between the two ends. The CDR3, as DNA: TGTGCCAGCAGCCAATTTGACACCGGGGAGCTGTTTTTT. This codes for CASSQFDTGELFF.

This chain uses TRBV3-1 (or the pseudogene TRBV3-2) with TRBJ2-2; D is unresolved. The CDR3 is 14 amino acids. CDR1 LGHDT and CDR2 YNNKEL come from the germline V gene (reference sequence). Trimming stripped 1 base from V and 2 bases from J, with 5 bases between. The DNA of the CDR3 is TGTGCCAGCAGCCAAGGACCTAACACCGGGGAGCTGTTTTTT. Translating gives CASSQGPNTGELFF.

The chain couples TRBV19 to TRBJ2-7; D is unclear. The V end lost 0 bases, the J end lost 2 bases, and 2 bases lay between the germline ends. The CDR3 spans 12 residues. Germline-derived CDR1 and CDR2 are LNHDA and SQIVND (reference sequence). The CDR3 nucleotides read TGTGCCAGTAGTATAGATACCTACGAGCAGTACTTC. Amino acid sequence: CASSIDTYEQYF.

V gene TRBV5-1 combines with J gene TRBJ2-1; D gene ambiguous. The CDR3 loop spans 13 amino acids. Deletions cut 1 base from V and 5 bases from J, with 7 bases between. Germline CDR1 SGHRS, CDR2 YFSETQ. CDR3 sequence reads: CASSLRRNNEQFF. The CDR3 region has the DNA TGCGCCAGCAGCTTGAGAAGGAACAATGAGCAGTTCTTC. Filled out from reference TRBV5-1 and TRBJ2-1, the complete variable domain reads KAGVTQTPRYLIKTRGQQVTLSCSPISGHRSVSWYQQTPGQGLQFLFEYFSETQRNKGNFPGRFSGRQFSNSRSEMNVSTLELGDSALYLCASSLRRNNEQFFGPGTRLTVL.

The CDR3 DNA sequence: TGCGCCAGCAGCTCGCAACAGGGGTCGGGGTACGAGCAGTACTTC. Its protein product is CASSSQQGSGYEQYF. The rearrangement links TRBV5-1 to TRBJ2-7; 7 bases agree with TRBD1. This CDR3 contains 15 residues. The germline gives CDR1 SGHRS, CDR2 YFSETQ. V was clipped by 3 bases and J by 4 bases; unmatched bases: 10.

This chain links TRBV2 with TRBJ2-1; TRBD2 matches at 7 bases. There are 13 residues in the CDR3. V shed 4 bases and J 7 bases; nucleotides not matched to a gene: 4. Germline V gene data show CDR1 as SNHLY and CDR2 as FYNNEI. The CDR3 nucleotides are TGTGCCAGCAGTGGCGGGAGAAGGAATGAGCAGTTCTTC. It translates to CASSGGRRNEQFF.

In nucleotides, the CDR3 is TGCGCCAGCAGCTTGTCGGGACAGGGCTCTGGGGCCAACGTCCTGACTTTC. It codes for CASSLSGQGSGANVLTF. The V gene is TRBV5-1, the J gene TRBJ2-6, with 9 bases that match TRBD1. The trim removed 1 base at V and 0 bases at J, leaving 2 bases unmatched. Looked up from germline, CDR1 is SGHRS and CDR2 is YFSETQ. The CDR3 sequence is 17 residues long.

This sequence joins TRBV6-5 and TRBJ2-6; D unresolved. The CDR3 extends over 12 amino acids. CDR1 MNHEY and CDR2 SVGAGI come from the germline V gene. V dropped 4 bases and J dropped 2 bases, with 0 bases sitting between them. The CDR3 is CASSSGANVLTF. For the CDR3, the DNA is TGTGCCAGCAGTTCTGGGGCCAACGTCCTGACTTTC.

This clone has only a few counts. The rearrangement uses TRBV18 and TRBJ1-5; 7 positions agree with TRBD1. Trimming took 8 bases from V and 0 from J; bases not matched to a gene: 10. Looked up from germline, CDR1 is KGHSH and CDR2 is LQKENI. This CDR3 has 16 residues. Here the CDR3 DNA reads TGTGCCAGCACCGACAGGGAGGAAATTAGCAATCAGCCCCAGCATTTT. Translated: CASTDREEISNQPQHF.

The chain has TRBV18 and TRBJ2-5; D remains ambiguous. The ends were cut back, 3 bases at V and 2 bases at J, with 4 bases in the middle. Germline values: CDR1 KGHSH, CDR2 LQKENI. The CDR3 runs to 12 residues. The chain's CDR3 is CASSPPQETQYF. The CDR3 coding sequence is TGTGCCAGCTCACCGCCACAAGAGACCCAGTACTTC.

The chain employs TRBV4-1 and TRBJ2-3, with TRBD2 matching over 10 bases. The CDR3 totals 15 residues. Germline V CDR1 and CDR2: MGHRA, YSYEKL. With V trimmed by 2 bases and J by 6 bases, 5 bases remained unmatched. CDR3 sequence: CASSQQLAGTDTQYF. CDR3 DNA: TGCGCCAGCAGCCAACAACTAGCGGGAACGGATACGCAGTATTTT.

This clone was counted only a few times. The rearrangement joins TRBV6-5 to TRBJ1-5; D unclear. This CDR3 contains 15 residues. V shed 2 bases and J shed 1 base, with 9 bases lying between them. Per the germline V gene, CDR1 is MNHEY and CDR2 is SVGAGI. The CDR3 sequence is CASSYNIRSNQPQHF. The CDR3 coding sequence is TGTGCCAGCAGTTACAACATACGGAGCAATCAGCCCCAGCATTTT.

V gene TRBV27 combines with J gene TRBJ1-6; no clear D gene. The V gene's germline CDR1 is MNHEY and CDR2 SMNVEV (reference sequence). V was clipped by 2 bases and J by 8 bases, with 10 bases between them. The CDR3 totals 14 residues. The DNA of the CDR3 is TGTGCCAGCAGTTTAGGTTTTCTATATTCACCCCTCCACTTT. Amino acid sequence: CASSLGFLYSPLHF.

In nucleotides, the CDR3 is TGTGCCTGGAGTGTTGACAGCCGCTCCTACGAGCAGTACTTC. Protein product: CAWSVDSRSYEQYF. This chain connects TRBV30 to TRBJ2-7, with D maybe TRBD1 (5 bases). The CDR3 has 14 residues. The germline V and J ends were trimmed by 0 bases and 0 bases, with 9 bases remaining between them. Germline V CDR1 and CDR2: GTSNPN, SVGIG (reference sequence).